The 18 T cell receptor beta chains below come from one sample, sequenced in a study of blood T cell repertoires in COVID-19 (dated by TCRdb to 2020 to 2021). Library generation was performed with the immunoSEQ multiplex PCR assay. The source is immuneACCESS, and TCRdb retained only in-frame sequences with V and J called. Part of the clones is not carried over; for the studies checked, unresolved V genes explain less than half of this, and the remainder is unexplained. The sample table contains about 210,000 clones; only one count was recorded for roughly 80% of them. Of the sample, about 0.95% falls within the top ten clones. The source material was peripheral blood. The receptor source for this set is a man in his fifties or sixties with COVID-19, enrolled during active disease.

This rearrangement joins TRBV19 to TRBJ1-2; D might be TRBD1 (6 bases). CDR3 size: 13 residues. Trimming took 4 bases from V and 6 from J, leaving 12 bases between them. Germline V CDR1 and CDR2: LNHDA, SQIVND (reference sequence). CDR3 nucleotide sequence: TGTGCCAGTAGTACAGACAGGCTAAATGGCTACACCTTC. It translates to CASSTDRLNGYTF.

This rearrangement joins TRBV27 to TRBJ1-5; tentative D call: TRBD1 (6 bases). CDR3 length equals 16 residues. Germline V CDR1 and CDR2: MNHEY, SMNVEV (reference sequence). Trimming took 6 bases from V and 7 from J, leaving 22 bases between them. The CDR3 loop reads CASSLRGRGVGQPQHF. The CDR3, as DNA: TGTGCCAGCAGCCTCCGTGGCAGGGGAGTGGGACAGCCCCAGCATTTT.

Only one count was recorded for this clone. The V gene is TRBV29-1, the J gene TRBJ2-1, with TRBD2 matching over 7 bases. Germline loops: CDR1 SQVTM, CDR2 ANQGSEA. The CDR3 is 13 amino acids. Trimming cost V 1 base and J 5 bases; bases outside gene matches: 2. This chain's CDR3 is CSVEGTRDNEQFF. In DNA, the CDR3 is TGCAGCGTTGAAGGGACTAGAGACAATGAGCAGTTCTTC.

This chain connects TRBV7-3 to TRBJ1-1; D ambiguous. The CDR3 runs to 13 residues. The ends were cut back, 4 bases at V and 2 bases at J, with 8 bases in the middle. Germline V gene data show CDR1 as SGHTA and CDR2 as FQGTGA. CDR3 region: CASSSQANTEAFF. CDR3 DNA: TGTGCCAGCAGCTCCCAGGCCAACACTGAAGCTTTCTTT.

This chain links TRBV28 with TRBJ2-4; D not certain. The CDR3 consists of 14 residues. CDR1 and CDR2 (germline): MDHEN, SYDVKM. Trimming removed 3 bases from V and 1 base from J, with 7 bases in between. CDR3 coding DNA: TGTGCCAGCAGTTTTGTCCAGGCCAAAAACATTCAGTACTTC. Encoded protein: CASSFVQAKNIQYF.

V and J are TRBV5-5 and TRBJ1-4; a weak D match, TRBD1 (6 bases). Per germline, CDR1 SGHKS and CDR2 YYEKEE (reference sequence). V was shortened by 0 bases and J by 5 bases, with 14 bases between the two germline ends. The CDR3 consists of 16 residues. The DNA of the CDR3 is TGTGCCAGCAGCTTGGGACAGGTTAGGGGAAATGAAAAACTGTTTTTT. Its translation: CASSLGQVRGNEKLFF.

The rearrangement joins TRBV28 to TRBJ1-3; maybe TRBD1 (5 bases). Trimming shortened V by 2 bases and J by 7 bases, and 12 bases separated the two germline ends. There are 14 residues in the CDR3. Germline V lookup: CDR1 MDHEN, CDR2 SYDVKM. The CDR3 is CASSLAGPRNTIYF. CDR3 DNA sequence: TGTGCCAGCAGTTTAGCGGGACCGCGCAACACCATATATTTT.

The chain couples TRBV5-1 to TRBJ2-3, with 10 bases identical to TRBD1. Per the germline V gene, CDR1 is SGHRS and CDR2 is YFSETQ. V was clipped by 3 bases and J by 4 bases; unmatched bases: 2. This CDR3 has 14 residues. Here the CDR3 reads CASSSGTGADTQYF. The DNA of the CDR3 is TGCGCCAGCAGCTCCGGGACAGGGGCAGATACGCAGTATTTT.

The CDR3 loop is CASSSGTGLYNEQFF. The CDR3 DNA reads TGTGCCAGCAGCTCCGGGACAGGGTTATACAATGAGCAGTTCTTC. This chain links TRBV7-2 with TRBJ2-1, with 9 bases lining up with TRBD1. Losses at the gene ends were 4 bases for V and 4 bases for J; bases not matched to a gene: 5. CDR3 length: 15 residues. Per the germline V gene, CDR1 is SGHTA and CDR2 is FQGNSA.

The chain carries TRBV11-2 and TRBJ2-4, with 11 positions matching TRBD1. The V gene's germline CDR1 is SGHAT and CDR2 FQNNGV. This CDR3 is built from 18 residues. J gave up 2 bases and V 3 bases, and 9 bases lay outside the gene matches. CDR3 DNA sequence: TGTGCCAGCAGCTTTCGGCGGACAGGGGGCGCGTCCAAAAACATTCAGTACTTC. It encodes CASSFRRTGGASKNIQYF.

The genes are TRBV5-1 and TRBJ2-7, with D perhaps TRBD2 (5 bases). The CDR3 is 15 residues long. The V end was cut by 7 bases, the J end by 4 bases, with 21 bases between. The germline V gene has CDR1 SGHRS and CDR2 YFSETQ. The CDR3, as DNA: TGCGCCAGCCGTATCGGGGTAGGAGTTGGATACGAGCAGTACTTC. Residues: CASRIGVGVGYEQYF.

Worth noting for this clone: Other DNA sequences within the sample encode an identical CDR3. The genes are TRBV30 and TRBJ2-2; TRBD1 is a possible D gene (6 bases). V was cut by 3 bases and J by 6 bases, with 11 bases left in between. Germline V gene data show CDR1 as GTSNPN and CDR2 as SVGIG (reference sequence). The CDR3 consists of 13 residues. The CDR3 here is CAWSVQGAGELFF. CDR3 nucleotide sequence: TGTGCCTGGAGCGTACAGGGCGCCGGGGAGCTGTTTTTT.

V gene TRBV30 combines with J gene TRBJ1-2; TRBD1 might be the D (6 bases). The CDR3 has 14 residues. V lost 0 bases, J lost 9 bases, and 17 bases lay in between. Looked up from germline, CDR1 is GTSNPN and CDR2 is SVGIG (reference sequence). The DNA of the CDR3 is TGTGCCTGGAGTGTAGGATTGGAACAGGGACGCTACACCTTC. As protein: CAWSVGLEQGRYTF.

This chain joins TRBV7-3 and TRBJ2-1, with 10 nucleotides matching TRBD1. The CDR3 covers 15 residues. The V segment lost 1 base and the J segment 6 bases; nucleotides outside the gene matches: 3. Germline V gene sequence: CDR1 SGHTA, CDR2 FQGTGA. CDR3 region: CASSLRQGALNEQFF. CDR3 DNA sequence: TGTGCCAGCAGCTTAAGACAGGGGGCGCTCAATGAGCAGTTCTTC.

This CDR3 reads CASSPGLSYEQYF. CDR3 nucleotide sequence: TGTGCCAGCAGCCCAGGCCTCTCCTACGAGCAGTACTTC. The chain carries TRBV11-2 and TRBJ2-7; D unclear. This CDR3 has 13 amino acids. Germline V gives CDR1 SGHAT, CDR2 FQNNGV. With 5 bases removed from V and 0 bases from J, the gap between germline ends came to 8 bases.

This clone showed up just once. The J gene is TRBJ2-3, the V gene TRBV11-1; 7 nucleotides line up with TRBD2. The CDR3 totals 16 residues. Germline-derived CDR1 and CDR2 are SGHAT and FQDESV (reference sequence). J was trimmed by 5 bases and V by 3 bases; bases with no gene match: 11. The CDR3 sequence: CASSFVGGVERDTQYF. CDR3 sequence (DNA): TGTGCCAGCAGCTTCGTGGGAGGGGTTGAACGAGATACGCAGTATTTT.

The chain joins TRBV27 to TRBJ1-2; D may be TRBD1 (6 bases). Trimming removed 2 bases from V and 6 bases from J, with 13 bases in between. This CDR3 has 14 residues. Germline V gene data show CDR1 as MNHEY and CDR2 as SMNVEV (reference sequence). The CDR3 here is CASSLSGGANGYTF. In DNA form, the CDR3 reads TGTGCCAGCAGTTTAAGTGGGGGCGCCAATGGCTACACCTTC.

The chain has TRBV11-2 and TRBJ1-5; the D is unclear. This CDR3 comprises 15 residues. Germline values: CDR1 SGHAT, CDR2 FQNNGV. V dropped 0 bases and J dropped 0 bases, with 6 bases sitting between them. CDR3 nucleotide sequence: TGTGCCAGCAGCTTAGATCCGGGTAGCAATCAGCCCCAGCATTTT. Amino acid sequence: CASSLDPGSNQPQHF.